This T cell receptor beta chain was obtained from a study of blood T cell repertoires in COVID-19 (dated by TCRdb to the early 2020s). In the study overall: Collaborator samples came from the United States, Italy and Spain and covered acute and convalescent phases of COVID-19. Deeply sampled blood TCRbeta repertoires from subjects exposed to, actively infected with, or recovered from COVID-19 were included in the dataset. The material from the prospective study consisted of cDNA or gDNA derived from T cells, B-cell-depleted T cells, or PBMCs. A de-identified subject ID, COVID-19 status, age in years and sex were almost always included in the sample metadata. The samples were drawn from the first 160 participants of the ongoing ImmuneRACE study and from roughly 1,300 subjects provided by 6 global collaborators. The repertoires were released in a freely available public database intended as a resource for research on the immune response to SARS-CoV-2. Where available, HLA class I and class II types were obtained from metadata supplied by the sample provider rather than from assay-based typing.

Broad study findings and their caveats: The quantity of clinical and demographic metadata differed by source and by participant and was supplied without curation.

In the case of this clone: The antigen it recognizes is unknown. Per-base qualities were not stored, and no clone one base away is much larger.

The collaborating institutions used their own protocols to collect whole blood in K2EDTA tubes. Collaborator samples were shipped for TCRbeta analysis as frozen whole blood, isolated PBMCs, or DNA extracted from either sample type. TCRbeta CDR3 regions were amplified from genomic DNA by means of the immunoSEQ Assay, a bias-controlled multiplex PCR. The study's processing was this. Within the assay, amplification of reference gene primers was used to estimate how many nucleated cells each sample contained. To quantify the absolute abundance of each unique TCRbeta CDR3 rearrangement, sequence reads were collapsed and filtered. For each sample, productive Simpson clonality was calculated as the square root of Simpson's diversity index over productive rearrangements. What TCRdb holds here is the immuneACCESS table cut down to in-frame rearrangements. Part of the clones is not present; checked against another copy, under half of the missing clones reflect an unresolved V gene, and the others are unexplained. V, J and clone size were drawn from that table, and D and trimming were deduced from the DNA. The sample includes around 68,000 clones, with around 91% observed a single time. The ten largest account for under 3% of the sample.

Trimming takes 3 bases from V and 7 bases from J, and the germline ends sit 6 bases apart. CDR3 length: 11 amino acids, cysteine to phenylalanine. Of all the DNA, just the CDR3 is kept, 33 bases in frame from base 1. CDR1 is given as MDHEN and CDR2 as SYDVKM, both from the germline V gene. The rearrangement joined TRBV28 to TRBJ1-2, and TRBD1 may be the D gene, going by 5 matching bases. Sequenced: peripheral blood. This receptor was taken from a man aged 50-59 years with acute or convalescent COVID-19. The DNA sequence is as follows: TGTGCCAGCAGTTTTCAGGGTGGCTACACCTTC. Translated, this is CASSFQGGYTF.